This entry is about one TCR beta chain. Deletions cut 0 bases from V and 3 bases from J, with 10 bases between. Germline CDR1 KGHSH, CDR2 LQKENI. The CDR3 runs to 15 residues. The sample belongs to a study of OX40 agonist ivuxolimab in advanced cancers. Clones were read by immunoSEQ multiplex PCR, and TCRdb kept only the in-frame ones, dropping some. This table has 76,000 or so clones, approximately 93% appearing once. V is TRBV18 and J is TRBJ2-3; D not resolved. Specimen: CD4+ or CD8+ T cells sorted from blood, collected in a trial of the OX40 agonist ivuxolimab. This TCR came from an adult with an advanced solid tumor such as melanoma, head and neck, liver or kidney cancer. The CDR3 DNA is TGTGCCAGCTCACCACCGGACCGCGAGACAGATACGCAGTATTTT. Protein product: CASSPPDRETDTQYF.